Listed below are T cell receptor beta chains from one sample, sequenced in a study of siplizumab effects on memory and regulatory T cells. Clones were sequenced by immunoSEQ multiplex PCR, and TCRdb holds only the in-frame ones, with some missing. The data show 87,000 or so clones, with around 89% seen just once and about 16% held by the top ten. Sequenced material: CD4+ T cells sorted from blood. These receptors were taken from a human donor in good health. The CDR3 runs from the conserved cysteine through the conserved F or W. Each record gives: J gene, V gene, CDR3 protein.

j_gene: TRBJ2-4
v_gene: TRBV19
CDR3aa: CASSQTSGRIRNIQYF

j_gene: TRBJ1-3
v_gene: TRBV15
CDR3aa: CATSRDVGSTGNTIYF

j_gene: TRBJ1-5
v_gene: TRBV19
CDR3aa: CASSNTGAQPQHF

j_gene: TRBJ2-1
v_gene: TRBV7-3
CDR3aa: CASSSAPGGRAVEQFF

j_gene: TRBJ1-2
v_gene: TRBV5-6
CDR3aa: CATRTGGDYGYTF

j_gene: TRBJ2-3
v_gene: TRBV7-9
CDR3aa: CASSPRGPDTQYF

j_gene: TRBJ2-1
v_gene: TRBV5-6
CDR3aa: CASREGRDNEQFF

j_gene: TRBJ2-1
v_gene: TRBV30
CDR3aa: CACTLRGGPLNEQFF

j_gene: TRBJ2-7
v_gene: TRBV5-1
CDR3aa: CASSSSGSYEQYF

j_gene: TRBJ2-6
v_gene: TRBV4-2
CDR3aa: CASSQDPPQIGYPGANVLTF

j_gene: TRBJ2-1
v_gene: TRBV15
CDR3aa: CATSRGGRLRQFF

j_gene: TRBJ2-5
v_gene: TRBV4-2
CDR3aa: CASSQEFPGGGQETQYF

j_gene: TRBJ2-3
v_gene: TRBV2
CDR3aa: CASSTGVTDTQYF

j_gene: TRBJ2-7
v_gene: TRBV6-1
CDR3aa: CASSATANSYEQYF

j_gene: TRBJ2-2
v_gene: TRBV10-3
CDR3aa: CAISGTSGRANTGELFF

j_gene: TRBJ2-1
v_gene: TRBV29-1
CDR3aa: CSVGGRVAGDNEQFF

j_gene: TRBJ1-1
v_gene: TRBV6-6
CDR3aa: CASSPQGVTEAFF

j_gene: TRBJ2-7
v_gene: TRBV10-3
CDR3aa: CAISDSGRAVYEQYF

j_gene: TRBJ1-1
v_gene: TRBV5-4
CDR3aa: CASSPGQMNTEAFF

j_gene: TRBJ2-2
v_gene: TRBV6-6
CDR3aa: CASSHRDSPAGELFF